The 10 T cell receptor beta chains listed next were all sequenced from one sample in a study of cytomegalovirus exposure and HLA in healthy donors. 60 Vbeta and 13 Jbeta primers were used in PCR. The method was immunoSEQ multiplex PCR; TCRdb's version includes in-frame clones alone and lacks a portion of them. The sample has about 120,000 clones, roughly 70% seen once. Input material: PBMCs. Receptors originate from a woman aged 40 to 50 in good health and CMV-seronegative.

This clone has only a few counts. The CDR3 region is CASSQELSFNQPQHF. CDR3 DNA sequence: TGCGCCAGCAGCCAAGAGTTGAGTTTCAATCAGCCCCAGCATTTT. The chain carries TRBV4-1 and TRBJ1-5; D is unclear. V was cut by 0 bases and J by 3 bases, with 9 bases left in between. The CDR3 has 15 amino acids. CDR1 MGHRA and CDR2 YSYEKL come from the germline V gene.

The chain has TRBV6-5 and TRBJ1-3, with a weak D call TRBD1 (6 bases). The V end was cut by 6 bases, the J end by 0 bases, with 12 bases between. CDR1 MNHEY and CDR2 SVGAGI come from the germline V gene. There are 15 residues in the CDR3. CDR3 in amino acids: CASSLQGYSGNTIYF. The CDR3 nucleotides are TGTGCCAGCAGCTTACAGGGCTACTCTGGAAACACCATATATTTT.

The V and J genes are TRBV5-4 and TRBJ2-7, with 7 positions matching TRBD1. There are 15 residues in the CDR3. Germline loops: CDR1 SGHNT, CDR2 YYREEE (reference sequence). V lost 4 bases to trimming and J lost 7 bases; unmatched junction nucleotides: 14. CDR3 residues: CASSLRQGPVMEQYF. The CDR3 DNA sequence: TGTGCCAGCAGCCTAAGACAGGGCCCGGTTATGGAGCAGTACTTC.

The chain recombines TRBV18 with TRBJ2-5, with TRBD2 matching over 13 bases. This CDR3 contains 16 residues. With 6 bases clipped from V and 5 bases from J, the junction kept 9 bases outside the gene matches. The germline CDR1 and CDR2 sequences are KGHSH and LQKENI. CDR3 nucleotide sequence: TGTGCCAGCTCCGACGGGACTAGCGGGAAGTGGGAGACCCAGTACTTC. It codes for CASSDGTSGKWETQYF.

The chain links TRBV21-1 to TRBJ2-2; the table's D call, TRBD2, has no DNA check behind it. TRBV21-1 is an annotated pseudogene. The CDR3 runs 11 residues. This chain's CDR3 is CAGRGTGELFF. Here the CDR3 DNA reads TGTGCCGGTCGGGGCACCGGGGAGCTGTTTTTT.

The J gene is TRBJ2-5, the V gene TRBV28, with a tentative D call TRBD1 (6 bases). The J call is doubtful: the DNA matches TRBJ2-7 better. Looked up from germline, CDR1 is MDHEN and CDR2 is SYDVKM. The CDR3 consists of 15 residues. The CDR3 DNA sequence: TGTGCCAGCAGTTTATTCCGACAGGCTTCCTACGAGCAGTACTTC. It codes for CASSLFRQASYEQYF.

The chain employs TRBV25-1 and TRBJ2-3; TRBD2 agrees at 7 bases. V was pared by 8 bases and J by 0 bases, with 11 bases of the junction left unmatched. The CDR3 sequence is 16 residues long. Per germline, CDR1 MGHDK and CDR2 SYGVNS. The CDR3 bases are TGTGCCAGCGGACCGCTGGCGGGGGTGAGCACAGATACGCAGTATTTT. Amino acids: CASGPLAGVSTDTQYF.

This chain joins TRBV18 and TRBJ2-1, with D maybe TRBD2 (5 bases). The CDR3 totals 16 residues. Germline loops: CDR1 KGHSH, CDR2 LQKENI. Trimming removed 2 bases at V and 3 bases at J, with 14 bases between. The CDR3 DNA sequence: TGTGCCAGCTCACCAATTCCGGACTCCCTCTACAATGAGCAGTTCTTC. It yields the protein CASSPIPDSLYNEQFF. The variable domain in full, with the rest retrieved from reference TRBV18 and TRBJ2-1, is NAGVMQNPRHLVRRRGQEARLRCSPMKGHSHVYWYRQLPEEGLKFMVYLQKENIIDESGMPKERFSAEFPKEGPSILRIQQVVRGDSAAYFCASSPIPDSLYNEQFFGPGTRLTVL.

The chain has TRBV4-2 and TRBJ2-1; 10 bases line up with TRBD1. Germline V CDR1 and CDR2: LGHNA, YNFKEQ. The CDR3 spans 16 residues. V dropped 0 bases and J dropped 4; count of bases not matched to a gene: 3. In nucleotides, the CDR3 is TGTGCCAGCAGCCAAGAAGAGGGACAGGGGTACAATGAGCAGTTCTTC. Translation gives CASSQEEGQGYNEQFF.

The V call is TRBV7-2, the J call TRBJ1-1, with TRBD1 identical over 8 bases. The germline CDR1 and CDR2 sequences are SGHTA and FQGNSA. V lost 4 bases and J lost 3; bases outside the gene matches: 10. This CDR3 spans 16 amino acids. The CDR3 nucleotides are TGTGCCAGCAGCTGGTCAGGGGGCACGATGTACACTGAAGCTTTCTTT. This sequence encodes CASSWSGGTMYTEAFF.